This T cell receptor beta chain was recorded in a study of shared clonotypes between healthy human individuals. General study points: Large depth notwithstanding, sorted-subset sequencing proved incomplete by rarefaction. Shared clonotypes: 4.5% to 5% naive CD4, under 4% naive CD8, less than 2.5% memory CD4, about 0.41% memory CD8. Naive subsets generally had larger estimated richness than memory subsets.

This clone was seen more than once but under ten times. Its antigen is undetermined. This specimen includes other DNA sequences encoding the same CDR3. V lost 1 base and J lost 0; bases outside the gene matches: 0. CDR3 length: 15 amino acids. Germline loops: CDR1 SGHRS, CDR2 YFSETQ. Using immunoSEQ multiplex PCR, the repertoire was profiled, and TCRdb retains in-frame clones only, with some absent. The data hold 1,500,000 or so clones, with 98% to 99% observed a single time. Healthy adults negative for HIV, lacking recent acute infections or vaccinations, served as donors. The TCR originated in a man between 25 and 39 years old in good health. The chain uses TRBV5-1 and TRBJ2-3; 9 bases agree with TRBD2. Sequencing was carried out using naive CD4+ T cells sorted from blood. The subset was: CD45RA+ positively selected. The CDR3 reads CASSLTSGSTDTQYF. The CDR3 coding sequence is TGCGCCAGCAGCTTGACTAGCGGGAGCACAGATACGCAGTATTTT. The full variable domain, with the rest looked up from reference TRBV5-1 and TRBJ2-3, is KAGVTQTPRYLIKTRGQQVTLSCSPISGHRSVSWYQQTPGQGLQFLFEYFSETQRNKGNFPGRFSGRQFSNSRSEMNVSTLELGDSALYLCASSLTSGSTDTQYFGPGTRLTVL.